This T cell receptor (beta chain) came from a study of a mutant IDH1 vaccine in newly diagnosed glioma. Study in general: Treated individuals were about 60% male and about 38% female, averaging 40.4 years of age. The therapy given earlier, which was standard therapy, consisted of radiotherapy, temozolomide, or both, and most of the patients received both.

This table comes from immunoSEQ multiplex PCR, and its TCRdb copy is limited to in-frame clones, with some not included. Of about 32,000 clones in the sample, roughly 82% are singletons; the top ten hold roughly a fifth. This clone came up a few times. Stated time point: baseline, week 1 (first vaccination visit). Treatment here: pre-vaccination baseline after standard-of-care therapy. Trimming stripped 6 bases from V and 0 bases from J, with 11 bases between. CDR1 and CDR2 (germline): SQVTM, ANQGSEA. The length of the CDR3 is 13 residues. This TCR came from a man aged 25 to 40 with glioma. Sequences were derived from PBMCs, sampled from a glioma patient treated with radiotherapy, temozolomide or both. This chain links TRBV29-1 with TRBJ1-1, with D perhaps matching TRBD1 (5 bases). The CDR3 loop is CSVDGTLNTEAFF. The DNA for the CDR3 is TGCAGCGTCGACGGGACGTTGAACACTGAAGCTTTCTTT.